The rows below give T cell receptor beta chains drawn from one sample of a study of a mutant IDH1 vaccine in newly diagnosed glioma. Profiled with immunoSEQ multiplex PCR; TCRdb holds only in-frame clones, not every one. The sample carries about 82,000 clones, roughly 85% recorded once. No antigen has been identified for these receptors. The sample here was PBMCs, taken from a glioma patient whose treatment included an IDH1 peptide vaccine. The receptors here all came from a man aged 25 to 40 with glioma. Some clones in this sample may be carry-over from other donors' samples. The conserved cysteine and the conserved F or W are not part of the CDR3 here. The D gene is left open where the match is weak.

CDR3aa,d_gene,j_gene,v_gene
ASSVGQGVYEQY,TRBD1,TRBJ2-7,TRBV19
ASSPEVGRERAETQY,TRBD2,TRBJ2-5,TRBV7-9
ASSLARDRVQPQH,TRBD1,TRBJ1-5,TRBV5-6
ASSLANLYGYT,NA,TRBJ1-2,TRBV7-2
ASSSDSTDTQY,NA,TRBJ2-3,TRBV7-9
ASSLLHPGAGELF,NA,TRBJ2-2,TRBV7-2
ASSDVSYNSPLH,NA,TRBJ1-6,TRBV2
VRSTAGTANEKLF,NA,TRBJ1-4,TRBV7-5
SDRQGTTEAF,TRBD1,TRBJ1-1,TRBV29-1
ASSRPPGQRTDTQY,TRBD1,TRBJ2-3,TRBV28
ASILRALYNEQF,NA,TRBJ2-1,TRBV6-1
ASSPEVYEQY,NA,TRBJ2-7,TRBV18
ASKFSRDSPNTEAF,TRBD1,TRBJ1-1,TRBV19
ASSVDWGPLNEQF,NA,TRBJ2-1,TRBV9
ASSERQGNYGYT,TRBD1,TRBJ1-2,TRBV6-1
ASSQPGTGHYGYT,TRBD1,TRBJ1-2,TRBV19
ASSLEFGSYEQY,NA,NA,TRBV5-4
ASSLGAGLSYNEQF,NA,TRBJ2-1,TRBV5-4
ASSLQGGNEQF,NA,TRBJ2-1,TRBV7-9
ASSIVPPGTGELF,NA,TRBJ2-2,TRBV19
ASSTSRGVQYGYT,TRBD1,TRBJ1-2,TRBV19
ASRDTGFSVAYEQY,NA,TRBJ2-7,TRBV5-1
ASSLASLWTDTQY,NA,TRBJ2-3,TRBV5-1
SAEGGSKQY,NA,TRBJ2-7,TRBV29-1
ASSWGPSTEAF,NA,TRBJ1-1,TRBV5-4
ATSRLLPAEYNEQF,NA,TRBJ2-1,TRBV15
ASSEYRGSEAF,NA,TRBJ1-1,TRBV25-1
AWSPGNQPQH,NA,TRBJ1-5,TRBV30
ASSQEGTLRLREQY,NA,TRBJ2-7,TRBV4-1
ASSPRTGFTGELF,TRBD1,TRBJ2-2,TRBV2
AWSVTPDTQY,NA,TRBJ2-3,TRBV30
ASSSQGWRTTDTQY,NA,TRBJ2-3,TRBV27
SVERGRGTGELF,NA,TRBJ2-2,TRBV29-1
ASQTLTGTYAGYT,NA,TRBJ1-2,TRBV19
ATSRDGARSF,NA,TRBJ1-1,TRBV15
ASSLRRGALVTDTQY,TRBD2,TRBJ2-3,TRBV7-8
ASSILDTIYGYT,NA,TRBJ1-2,TRBV19
ASSYSYGESEQY,NA,TRBJ2-7,TRBV6-5
ASSLTRQSYGYT,NA,TRBJ1-2,TRBV11-2
ASSVPGQGLNTEAF,TRBD1,TRBJ1-1,TRBV9
ASGHFLWGFGENTEAF,NA,TRBJ1-1,TRBV28
ASSSPGLAGNNEQF,TRBD2,TRBJ2-1,TRBV5-5
ASSGDRSSYNEQF,TRBD1,TRBJ2-1,TRBV7-8
ASSLVQGTTYNEQF,NA,TRBJ2-1,TRBV5-1
ASSPLTGQDYGYT,NA,TRBJ1-2,TRBV18
ASSPGSPSSYEQY,NA,TRBJ2-7,TRBV5-1
ASSEFNYGYT,NA,TRBJ1-2,TRBV6-5
ASTTTVNYGYT,NA,TRBJ1-2,TRBV6-6
ASSLEVGPGRFEQY,NA,TRBJ2-7,TRBV5-6
ASSFVGSGELF,NA,TRBJ2-2,TRBV13
ASKAGLAFVEQY,TRBD2,TRBJ2-7,TRBV27
AWSVGGGAYEQY,TRBD2,TRBJ2-7,TRBV30
ASSLPRDSRTEAF,TRBD1,TRBJ1-1,TRBV7-9
AWSTAALGGISPLH,NA,TRBJ1-6,TRBV30